This T cell receptor (beta chain) came from a study of response to subunit inactivated influenza vaccine. Study-level points and caveats: Authors suggested few new T cells are recruited by each seasonal influenza vaccination.

The CDR3 is 13 amino acids. With 6 bases removed from V and 8 bases from J, the gap between germline ends came to 16 bases. The germline V gene encodes CDR1 SEHNR and CDR2 FQNEAQ (reference sequence). To note about this clonotype: What it recognizes is unknown.

One entry per CDR3 protein results from TCRdb running MiXCR on the RT-PCR reads. This repertoire shows around 520,000 distinct CDR3 sequences, about 25% found once; its top ten account for about 1.9%. This chain joins TRBV7-9 and TRBJ1-2; a possible D gene is TRBD1 (6 bases). The material sequenced was CD4+ T cells sorted from PBMCs, taken less than 6 days after vaccination. This clonotype was sampled from a man in his forties or fifties who received an inactivated influenza vaccine. CDR3 coding DNA: TGTGCCAGCAGTCTCGGACAGACCTCGGGCTACACCTTC. Amino acid sequence: CASSLGQTSGYTF.